The rows below give T cell receptor beta chains drawn from one sample of a study of T cells after yellow fever vaccination. TCRdb called the 5' RACE reads again in MiXCR, with one record for every CDR3 protein. In the table there are roughly 250,000 distinct CDR3 sequences, 10% to 15% of which are singletons. The input for sequencing was CD4+ T cells sorted from PBMCs, taken 45 days after the yellow fever booster vaccination. The receptors were sampled from a man between 25 and 39 years old who received the YFV17D yellow fever vaccine. Both conserved end residues are part of each CDR3. A D gene is named only where the DNA matches it firmly. The size of a clone is reported for some rows only, either as once, few or many, or as a class for expanded clones.

V	D	J	size	DNA	CDR3
TRBV28	.	TRBJ2-3	.	TGTGCCAGCAGTCCTTCCGGGGCAGATACGCAGTATTTT	CASSPSGADTQYF
TRBV7-9	.	TRBJ1-5	few	TGTGCCAGCAGCTTAGGATGGGTCAATCAGCCCCAGCATTTT	CASSLGWVNQPQHF
TRBV20-1	TRBD1	TRBJ1-1	few	TGCAGTGCTAGGGGACAGGTGGGCACTGAAGCTTTCTTT	CSARGQVGTEAFF
TRBV5-1	.	TRBJ2-1	many	TGCGCCAGCAGCCTGGGGCCCATAAGCTCCTACAATGAGCAGTTCTTC	CASSLGPISSYNEQFF
TRBV7-2	.	TRBJ2-5	.	TGTGCCAGCAGCTTAGCGCTCGACCAAGAGACCCAGTACTTC	CASSLALDQETQYF
TRBV5-1	TRBD2	TRBJ2-7	few	TGCGCCAGCAGGACTAGCGGGTCCACCTACGAGCAGTACTTC	CASRTSGSTYEQYF
TRBV5-1	.	TRBJ1-2	few	TGCGCCAGCAGCTTGGCGGTAGGGAATCCCGGCTACACCTTC	CASSLAVGNPGYTF
TRBV7-9	.	TRBJ2-7	.	TGTGCCAGCAGACTCGGCGGAGCCCACTCCTACGAGCAGTACTTC	CASRLGGAHSYEQYF
TRBV10-3	.	TRBJ2-5	.	TGTGCCATCAGTAAGACTTCGGAGACCCAGTACTTC	CAISKTSETQYF
TRBV11-2	TRBD2	TRBJ2-1	few	TGTGCCAGCAGCCCAGGTGGCGGGAGGACCCCTAGCTCCTACAATGAGCAGTTCTTC	CASSPGGGRTPSSYNEQFF
TRBV5-6	.	TRBJ2-5	.	TGTGCCAGCAGCTTAAGTTCGCGTCTGGAGACCCAGTACTTC	CASSLSSRLETQYF
TRBV11-2	TRBD2	TRBJ2-3	.	TGTGCCAGCAGCCGGAGGACTAGCGGGAGGGAGCGCACAGATACGCAGTATTTT	CASSRRTSGRERTDTQYF
TRBV2	.	TRBJ2-1	.	TGTGCCAGCAGTGATCCGAGGGACCTCCAGTTCTCCAAGGAGCAGTTCTTC	CASSDPRDLQFSKEQFF